The following is a T cell receptor (beta chain) sequence with its context. This entry comes from a study of blood T cell repertoires in COVID-19. Looking at the study overall: T cells, B-cell-depleted T cells, or PBMCs supplied cDNA or gDNA.

The CDR3 loop spans 13 amino acids. Germline CDR1 reads SNHLY; CDR2 reads FYNNEI. Trimming cost V 11 bases and J 6 bases; bases outside gene matches: 8. In the authors' workflow: Estimation of nucleated cell counts relied on the amplification of reference gene primers. Sequenced by immunoSEQ multiplex PCR; TCRdb stores in-frame clones only, minus some. V and J calls and clone size follow that table, whereas D and trimming were derived from the DNA. The table includes around 170,000 clones, around 84% detected once. The rearrangement links TRBV2 to TRBJ1-5; 9 bases map to TRBD1. This TCR came from a man aged 50-60 years with active or convalescent COVID-19. What was sequenced was peripheral blood. CDR3 sequence reads: CASQGARVQPQHF. CDR3 DNA: TGTGCCTCACAGGGGGCGCGTGTTCAGCCCCAGCATTTT.